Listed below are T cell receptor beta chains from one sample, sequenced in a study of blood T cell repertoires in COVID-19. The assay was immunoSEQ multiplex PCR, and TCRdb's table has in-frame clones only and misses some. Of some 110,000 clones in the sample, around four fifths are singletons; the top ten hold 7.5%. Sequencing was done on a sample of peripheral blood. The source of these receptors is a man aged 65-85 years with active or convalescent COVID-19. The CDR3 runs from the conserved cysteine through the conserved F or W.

CDR3: CASSEGQGARGYTF
V: TRBV5-6

CDR3: CAIKRTENYGYTF
V: TRBV10-3

CDR3: CASGPGQKQYF
V: TRBV6-2/TRBV6-3

CDR3: CASSLLGQGTEQYF
V: TRBV4-1

CDR3: CASSLTGGSTGELFF
V: TRBV5-5

CDR3: CASSPGTGVSYEQYF
V: TRBV5-1

CDR3: CASSWGTLLFNYGYTF
V: TRBV7-9

CDR3: CASSLGALAKNIQYF
V: TRBV11-3

CDR3: CASSQESSRSWGYTF
V: TRBV4-2

CDR3: CATSRDLEGGYTF
V: TRBV15

CDR3: CASSPRNEQFF
V: TRBV18

CDR3: CASRGGSSYNSPLHF
V: TRBV27

CDR3: CASKMREMGETQYF
V: TRBV27

CDR3: CASSPRTLSGSEQFF
V: TRBV5-1

CDR3: CASSVSRGTGKYNEQFF
V: TRBV7-2

CDR3: CSVERAMNTEAFF
V: TRBV29-1

CDR3: CASMLAQTYEQYF
V: TRBV6-5

CDR3: CASSRLSAGNTIYF
V: TRBV5-8

CDR3: CASTPGGRAYGYTF
V: TRBV28

CDR3: CAWSDTGNTEAFF
V: TRBV30

CDR3: CASSELGDSSYEQYF
V: TRBV6-1

CDR3: CASSLFGGNTEAFF
V: TRBV5-5

CDR3: CASSLRLADNEQFF
V: TRBV7-8

CDR3: CASSEAGTGFQETQYF
V: TRBV6-1

CDR3: CASSLGREKDTQYF
V: TRBV5-1

CDR3: CASSLSRTVEYYEQYF
V: TRBV7-2

CDR3: CASSLVMGAGTDTQYF
V: TRBV11-2

CDR3: CASSSRRLQGSGNTIYF
V: TRBV13